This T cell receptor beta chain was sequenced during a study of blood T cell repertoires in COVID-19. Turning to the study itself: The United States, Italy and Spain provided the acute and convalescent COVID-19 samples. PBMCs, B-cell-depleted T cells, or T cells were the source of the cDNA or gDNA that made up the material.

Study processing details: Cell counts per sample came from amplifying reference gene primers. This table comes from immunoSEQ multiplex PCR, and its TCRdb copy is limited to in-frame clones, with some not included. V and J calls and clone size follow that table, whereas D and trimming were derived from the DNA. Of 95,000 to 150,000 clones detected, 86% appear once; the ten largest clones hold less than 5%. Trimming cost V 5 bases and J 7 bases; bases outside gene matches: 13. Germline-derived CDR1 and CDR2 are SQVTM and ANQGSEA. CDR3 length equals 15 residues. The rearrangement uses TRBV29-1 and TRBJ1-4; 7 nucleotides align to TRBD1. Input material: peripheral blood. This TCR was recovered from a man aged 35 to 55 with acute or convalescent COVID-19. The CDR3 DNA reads TGCAGCGTTCCCGGACAGGACACAGGATTTGAAAAACTGTTTTTT. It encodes CSVPGQDTGFEKLFF.